The 8 T cell receptor beta chains presented below share a single source sample, sequenced in a study of T-cell memory formation after mild COVID-19. A single record per CDR3 protein comes from TCRdb applying MiXCR to the 5' RACE reads. The sample lists about 560,000 distinct CDR3 sequences, 15% to 20% seen once, with roughly 8% in the top ten. Sequencing was performed on PBMCs or a T cell subset sorted from them (not recorded which). The receptors derive from an adult woman who had mild COVID-19 (a few samples of this study predate the infection). Cell type and time point are not known.

This clonotype was seen a few times. The chain couples TRBV6-5 to TRBJ1-2, with 8 bases identical to TRBD1. The J segment lost 5 bases and the V segment lost 9 bases, leaving 2 bases of the junction unmatched. Germline V gene lookup returns CDR1 MNHEY and CDR2 SVGAGI. The CDR3 consists of 11 residues. The CDR3 here is CASRQGYGYTF. CDR3 nucleotides: TGTGCCAGTCGACAGGGGTATGGCTACACCTTC.

The V gene is TRBV7-8, the J gene TRBJ1-6; 8 bases agree with TRBD1. V shed 2 bases, J shed 10 bases, and the junction held 13 bases outside the gene matches. CDR3 size: 17 residues. Germline CDR1 is SGHVS and CDR2 is FQNEAQ. The CDR3 sequence: CASSLYRDRRPRSPLHF. The CDR3 DNA follows: TGTGCCAGCAGCTTATACCGGGACAGGAGACCCCGGTCACCCCTCCACTTT.

The chain uses TRBV11-2 and TRBJ1-1, with D perhaps TRBD1 (6 bases). The CDR3 has 13 residues. The ends were cut back, 5 bases at V and 8 bases at J, with 15 bases in the middle. CDR1 SGHAT and CDR2 FQNNGV come from the germline V gene. The CDR3 reads CASSLRQAGEAFF. CDR3 nucleotide sequence: TGTGCCAGCAGCCTAAGACAGGCAGGGGAAGCTTTCTTT.

This sequence joins TRBV30 and TRBJ2-7, with 11 bases that match TRBD1. With 3 bases clipped from V and 0 bases from J, the junction kept 4 bases outside the gene matches. CDR1 and CDR2 (germline): GTSNPN, SVGIG (reference sequence). The CDR3 runs to 15 residues. CDR3: CAWRDRGRSSYEQYF. In DNA form, the CDR3 reads TGTGCCTGGAGGGACAGGGGGCGAAGCTCCTACGAGCAGTACTTC. Complete variable domain (other parts from reference TRBV30 and TRBJ2-7): SQTIHQWPATLVQPVGSPLSLECTVEGTSNPNLYWYRQAAGRGLQLLFYSVGIGQISSEVPQNLSASRPQDRQFILSSKKLLLSDSGFYLCAWRDRGRSSYEQYFGPGTRLTVT.

CDR3 DNA: TGTGCCAGCATCCAGGACAGGGCCGGTGGCGGGGAGCTGTTTTTT. Translated, it gives CASIQDRAGGGELFF. The chain employs TRBV7-2 and TRBJ2-2; 8 bases line up with TRBD1. The CDR3 sequence is 15 residues long. CDR1 is SGHTA and CDR2 is FQGNSA in the germline V gene. Trimming at V came to 7 bases and at J to 7 bases, leaving 11 bases not matched to a gene.

The chain links TRBV7-2 to TRBJ1-4; 7 bases are a match to TRBD1. The V gene end was trimmed by 3 bases and the J gene end by 6 bases; junction bases not matched to a gene: 4. Looked up from germline, CDR1 is SGHTA and CDR2 is FQGNSA. The CDR3 is 14 amino acids. Here the CDR3 DNA reads TGTGCCAGCAGCTTCGGCAGGGGGGATGAAAAACTGTTTTTT. Its protein product is CASSFGRGDEKLFF.

The rearrangement uses TRBV30 and TRBJ1-3; 8 bases line up with TRBD1. The V segment lost 4 bases and the J segment 4 bases; nucleotides outside the gene matches: 6. This CDR3 is built from 14 residues. Germline V CDR1 and CDR2: GTSNPN, SVGIG (reference sequence). The chain's CDR3 is CAWTQTGVGNTIYF. Here the CDR3 DNA reads TGTGCCTGGACCCAGACAGGGGTCGGAAACACCATATATTTT. The complete variable domain, with remaining parts taken from reference TRBV30 and TRBJ1-3, reads SQTIHQWPATLVQPVGSPLSLECTVEGTSNPNLYWYRQAAGRGLQLLFYSVGIGQISSEVPQNLSASRPQDRQFILSSKKLLLSDSGFYLCAWTQTGVGNTIYFGEGSWLTVV.

The chain has TRBV3-1 and TRBJ2-7; 9 nucleotides line up with TRBD1. The germline V gene has CDR1 LGHDT and CDR2 YNNKEL (reference sequence). The length of the CDR3 is 15 residues. J was trimmed by 4 bases and V by 4 bases; bases with no gene match: 8. Here the CDR3 reads CASSRIGTGQYEQYF. CDR3 nucleotides: TGTGCCAGCAGCCGAATTGGGACAGGGCAGTACGAGCAGTACTTC.